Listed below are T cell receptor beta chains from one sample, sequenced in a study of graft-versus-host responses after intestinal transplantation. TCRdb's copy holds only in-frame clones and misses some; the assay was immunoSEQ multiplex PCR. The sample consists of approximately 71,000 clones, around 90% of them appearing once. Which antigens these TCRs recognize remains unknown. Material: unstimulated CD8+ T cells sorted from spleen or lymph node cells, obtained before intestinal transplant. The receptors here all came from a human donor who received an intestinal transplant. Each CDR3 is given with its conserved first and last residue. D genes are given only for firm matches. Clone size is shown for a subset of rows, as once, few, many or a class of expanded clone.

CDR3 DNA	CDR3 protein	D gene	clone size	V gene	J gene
TGTGCCAGCGCCCTGCACAGGCCGTACCAAGAGACCCAGTACTTC	CASALHRPYQETQYF	-	-	TRBV6-6	TRBJ2-5
TGTGCCAGCAGCTTGTTCGTTCTTAGCGGGATCTACGAGCAGTACTTC	CASSLFVLSGIYEQYF	TRBD2	-	TRBV5-5	TRBJ2-7
TGTGCCAGCAGCTTTAGCGGGAGCACAGATACGCAGTATTTT	CASSFSGSTDTQYF	TRBD2	-	TRBV9	TRBJ2-3
TGTGCCAGCAGCCTGAGCCAGGGAATTGAAGCTTTCTTT	CASSLSQGIEAFF	-	-	TRBV6-5	TRBJ1-1
TGTGCCAGCAGCTCGACAGGTTCGGGGCAGCCCCAGCATTTT	CASSSTGSGQPQHF	-	-	TRBV7-6	TRBJ1-5
TGTGCCAGCAGTTGGGAGGGACAGGGGAATCGAAGAACGAACACTGAAGCTTTCTTT	CASSWEGQGNRRTNTEAFF	TRBD1	-	TRBV27	TRBJ1-1
TGTGCCAGCAGTTTTAAAACTAGCGAGGGTGGCTACGAGCAGTACTTC	CASSFKTSEGGYEQYF	TRBD2	-	TRBV9	TRBJ2-7
TGTGCCAGCAGTTTCGAGGAGACCCAGTACTTC	CASSFEETQYF	-	-	TRBV28	TRBJ2-5
TGTGCCAGCAGTTTATGGGGGGACAGCTTCCAGAATGGCTACACCTTC	CASSLWGDSFQNGYTF	TRBD1	once	TRBV28	TRBJ1-2
TGTGCCAGCAGTTACTCGGGGACAGGGAGTGGAAAACTGTTTTTT	CASSYSGTGSGKLFF	TRBD1	medium-sized	TRBV6-6	TRBJ1-4
TGTGCCAGCAGCCAAGCACTTGCCGGGGAGCTGTTTTTT	CASSQALAGELFF	-	-	TRBV7-9	TRBJ2-2
TGTGCCAGCAGTGAAGCGATTCCCCGCGTTAGCATATCCAATGAGCAGTTCTTC	CASSEAIPRVSISNEQFF	-	-	TRBV2	TRBJ2-1
TGTGCCTGGCCCCGGACAGGACTCCACTACGAGCAGTACTTC	CAWPRTGLHYEQYF	TRBD1	-	TRBV30	TRBJ2-7
TGTGCCAGCAGAACGACAGGGTGGGGGACAGATACGCAGTATTTT	CASRTTGWGTDTQYF	TRBD1	-	TRBV27	TRBJ2-3
TGTGCCAGCAGTTACCCCGGGACAGGAACCTATGGCTACACCTTC	CASSYPGTGTYGYTF	TRBD1	few	TRBV28	TRBJ1-2
TGTGCCAGCAGCCGCCCAGGGACCGGGAGACCCCACGAGCAGTACTTC	CASSRPGTGRPHEQYF	-	-	TRBV7-6	TRBJ2-7